The entry that follows covers one T cell receptor (beta chain) sequence. This sample stems from a study of blood T cell repertoires in COVID-19. Germline V CDR1 and CDR2: SNHLY, FYNNEI. With 8 bases clipped from V and 2 bases from J, the junction kept 6 bases outside the gene matches. The CDR3 runs 15 residues. Sequencing was performed with immunoSEQ multiplex PCR; in TCRdb, only in-frame clones are kept and a portion is missing. Of 95,000 to 110,000 clones in the sample, approximately 89% were seen once. The material sequenced was peripheral blood. The gene calls are TRBV2 and TRBJ2-6, with 7 bases fitting TRBD1. The receptor was derived from a woman older than 75 in a cohort sampled during active COVID-19. The CDR3 sequence is CASGRQGPGANVLTF. DNA for the CDR3: TGTGCCAGCGGTCGACAGGGACCTGGGGCCAACGTCCTGACTTTC.